This T cell receptor (beta chain) stems from a study of shared clonotypes between healthy human individuals. Assay used: immunoSEQ multiplex PCR; TCRdb lists only in-frame clones, some missing. The table lists 2 million to 3 million clones, approximately 93% of them singletons. The sequencing sample was made of naive CD4+ T cells from PBMCs. Subset defined: CD45RA+ positively selected. The receptor was derived from a man between 18 and 35 years old in good health. Some clones in this sample may be carry-over from other donors' samples.

CDR3 amino acids: CASSLEVGANTGELFF. CDR3 DNA sequence: TGCGCCAGCAGCTTGGAGGTGGGAGCGAACACCGGGGAGCTGTTTTTT. The chain uses TRBV5-1 and TRBJ2-2; D may be TRBD2 (5 bases). Trimming pared 0 bases from V and 0 bases from J, leaving 9 bases between. Germline lookup yields CDR1 SGHRS and CDR2 YFSETQ. CDR3 length: 16 residues. The whole variable domain, remainder taken from reference TRBV5-1 and TRBJ2-2, is KAGVTQTPRYLIKTRGQQVTLSCSPISGHRSVSWYQQTPGQGLQFLFEYFSETQRNKGNFPGRFSGRQFSNSRSEMNVSTLELGDSALYLCASSLEVGANTGELFFGEGSRLTVL.